These 14 T cell receptor beta chains came from one sample sequenced in a study. TCRdb re-derived calls from the RT-PCR reads in MiXCR, one entry per CDR3 protein. The sample records about 680,000 distinct CDR3 sequences, 11% to 15% being singletons. Sequencing used memory CD4+ T cells from blood. The receptors here all came from a female donor in good health, serving as a healthy control.

The chain couples TRBV6-5 to TRBJ2-1; TRBD2 matches at 7 bases. This CDR3 is 15 amino acids long. V dropped 6 bases and J dropped 7; count of bases not matched to a gene: 12. Germline V gene data show CDR1 as MNHEY and CDR2 as SVGAGI. The CDR3 loop reads CASSPDRGTTNEQFF. The CDR3 nucleotides are TGTGCCAGCAGCCCAGATCGGGGGACTACGAATGAGCAGTTCTTC.

The sample holds a few counts of this clonotype. V gene TRBV5-1 combines with J gene TRBJ1-1; a possible D gene is TRBD1 (5 bases). The V end was cut by 1 base, the J end by 10 bases, with 17 bases between. The CDR3 extends over 14 amino acids. Germline CDR1 SGHRS, CDR2 YFSETQ. The CDR3 loop reads CASSLLRDGGPAFF. CDR3 bases: TGCGCCAGCAGCTTGCTCCGGGACGGTGGACCAGCTTTCTTT.

This clonotype was seen at least ten times. The chain employs TRBV7-2 and TRBJ2-3; 12 positions match TRBD2. The CDR3 has 14 residues. With 5 bases clipped from V and 12 bases from J, the junction kept 9 bases outside the gene matches. The germline V gene encodes CDR1 SGHTA and CDR2 FQGNSA. The CDR3, as DNA: TGTGCCAGCAGCATAGGACTAGCGGGAATCCACCAGTATTTT. This translates into CASSIGLAGIHQYF.

The CDR3 loop is CASSGEKSGANVLTF. CDR3 in DNA: TGCGCCAGCAGCGGTGAGAAGTCTGGGGCCAACGTCCTGACTTTC. J is TRBJ2-6 and V is TRBV5-1; no clear D gene. The germline V gene has CDR1 SGHRS and CDR2 YFSETQ. With 4 bases removed from V and 1 base from J, the gap between germline ends came to 9 bases. The CDR3 is 15 amino acids. The entire variable domain, with the rest obtained from reference TRBV5-1 and TRBJ2-6, is as follows: KAGVTQTPRYLIKTRGQQVTLSCSPISGHRSVSWYQQTPGQGLQFLFEYFSETQRNKGNFPGRFSGRQFSNSRSEMNVSTLELGDSALYLCASSGEKSGANVLTFGAGSRLTVL.

A few counts support this clonotype. The chain recombines TRBV7-2 with TRBJ2-7; the D gene is possibly TRBD1 (6 bases). V was pared by 5 bases and J by 5 bases, with 13 bases between. This CDR3 has 13 amino acids. Germline lookup yields CDR1 SGHTA and CDR2 FQGNSA. This chain's CDR3 is CASSQRSGDEQYF. CDR3 coding DNA: TGTGCCAGCAGCCAGAGGTCAGGGGACGAGCAGTACTTC. Combining the CDR3 with reference TRBV7-2 and TRBJ2-7 gives the whole variable domain GAGVSQSPSNKVTEKGKDVELRCDPISGHTALYWYRQSLGQGLEFLIYFQGNSAPDKSGLPSDRFSAERTGGSVSTLTIQRTQQEDSAVYLCASSQRSGDEQYFGPGTRLTVT.

The chain uses TRBV6-5 and TRBJ2-7; 14 nucleotides agree with TRBD2. The J segment lost 0 bases and the V segment lost 2 bases, leaving 6 bases of the junction unmatched. Germline values: CDR1 MNHEY, CDR2 SVGAGI. The CDR3 totals 18 residues. The CDR3 sequence is CASSYRTSGRIGSYEQYF. The DNA of the CDR3 is TGTGCCAGCAGTTACAGGACTAGCGGGAGGATCGGCTCCTACGAGCAGTACTTC.

This clonotype was seen at least ten times. The V call is TRBV4-1, the J call TRBJ2-1; TRBD1 agrees at 12 bases. Germline lookup yields CDR1 MGHRA and CDR2 YSYEKL. The CDR3 sequence is 18 residues long. With 0 bases clipped from V and 7 bases from J, the junction kept 10 bases outside the gene matches. The CDR3 region is CASSQDLGQGASGNEQFF. CDR3 sequence (DNA): TGCGCCAGCAGCCAAGATTTGGGACAGGGGGCTAGCGGGAATGAGCAGTTCTTC.

CDR3 in amino acids: CASRKQGENTEAFF. The CDR3 region has the DNA TGTGCCAGTAGGAAGCAGGGAGAGAACACTGAAGCTTTCTTT. The chain joins TRBV19 to TRBJ1-1; TRBD1 is a possible D gene (5 bases). V lost 6 bases and J lost 1, with 12 bases in between. The length of the CDR3 is 14 residues. Germline V gene data show CDR1 as LNHDA and CDR2 as SQIVND (reference sequence). Together with reference TRBV19 and TRBJ1-1, the CDR3 gives the full variable domain: DGGITQSPKYLFRKEGQNVTLSCEQNLNHDAMYWYRQDPGQGLRLIYYSQIVNDFQKGDIAEGYSVSREKKESFPLTVTSAQKNPTAFYLCASRKQGENTEAFFGQGTRLTVV.

This clonotype has only a few counts. V usage is TRBV20-1 and J usage is TRBJ1-2, with TRBD1 as a possible D gene (6 bases). V was pared by 4 bases and J by 8 bases, with 14 bases between. In germline, CDR1 is DFQATT, CDR2 SNEGSKA (reference sequence). The CDR3 is 12 residues long. This chain's CDR3 is CSATTGGEGYTF. The CDR3 DNA reads as TGCAGTGCTACGACAGGTGGGGAGGGCTACACCTTC.

This clonotype was picked up a small number of times. V gene TRBV6-2 or TRBV6-3 combines with J gene TRBJ1-1; maybe TRBD1 (6 bases). This CDR3 contains 15 residues. Trimming left V 4 bases short and J 10 bases short, with 22 bases between. CDR1 MNHEY and CDR2 SVGEGT come from the germline V gene. The CDR3 loop is CASSSVSTGHRAAFF. The CDR3 DNA reads as TGTGCCAGCAGTTCGGTCTCTACGGGACACCGGGCAGCTTTCTTT.

The chain's CDR3 is CASSPDRETQYF. The CDR3 DNA reads as TGTGCCAGCAGCCCAGATCGAGAGACCCAGTACTTC. The chain carries TRBV3-1 and TRBJ2-5; no reliable D call. The V gene lost 4 bases and the J gene lost 4 bases, with 7 bases spanning the gap. The CDR3 runs to 12 residues. CDR1 and CDR2 from the germline V gene are LGHDT and YNNKEL (reference sequence).

The rearrangement joins TRBV7-2 to TRBJ2-2; 7 nucleotides match TRBD2. Germline-derived CDR1 and CDR2 are SGHTA and FQGNSA. V lost 2 bases and J lost 6; bases outside the gene matches: 9. This CDR3 region has 16 residues. The DNA for the CDR3 is TGTGCCAGCAGCTTAAATGGCGGGAGCCAACCCGGGGAGCTGTTTTTT. Protein: CASSLNGGSQPGELFF. The whole variable domain, filled in from reference TRBV7-2 and TRBJ2-2, reads GAGVSQSPSNKVTEKGKDVELRCDPISGHTALYWYRQSLGQGLEFLIYFQGNSAPDKSGLPSDRFSAERTGGSVSTLTIQRTQQEDSAVYLCASSLNGGSQPGELFFGEGSRLTVL.

The V call is TRBV4-3, the J call TRBJ1-2, with 9 nucleotides matching TRBD1. Germline values: CDR1 LGHNA, CDR2 YSLEER. The CDR3 length is 17 residues. V gave up 1 base and J gave up 1 base; unmatched junction bases: 7. CDR3 bases: TGCGCCAGCAGCCAAGGGCCCGACAGGGGGAATAACTATGGCTACACCTTC. Translated, it gives CASSQGPDRGNNYGYTF.

Ten or more counts support this clonotype. The chain has TRBV5-1 and TRBJ2-7; TRBD1 matches at 8 bases. Germline CDR1 is SGHRS and CDR2 is YFSETQ. Unmatched junction bases numbered 5, after V lost 0 bases and J lost 3 bases. The CDR3 length is 15 residues. CDR3 sequence reads: CASSLVTGGSYEQYF. The CDR3, as DNA: TGCGCCAGCAGCTTGGTTACAGGGGGTAGCTACGAGCAGTACTTC.